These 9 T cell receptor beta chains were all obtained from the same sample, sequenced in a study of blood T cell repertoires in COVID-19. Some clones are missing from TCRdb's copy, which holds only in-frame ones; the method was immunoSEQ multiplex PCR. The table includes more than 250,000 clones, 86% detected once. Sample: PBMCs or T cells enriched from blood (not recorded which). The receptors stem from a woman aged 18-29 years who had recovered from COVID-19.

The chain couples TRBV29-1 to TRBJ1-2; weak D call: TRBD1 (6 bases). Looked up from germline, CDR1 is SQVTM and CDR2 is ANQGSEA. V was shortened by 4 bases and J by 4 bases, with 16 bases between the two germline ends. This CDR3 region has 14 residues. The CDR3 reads CSVVRTDAGYGYTF. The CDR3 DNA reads TGCAGCGTTGTCCGGACAGACGCTGGCTATGGCTACACCTTC.

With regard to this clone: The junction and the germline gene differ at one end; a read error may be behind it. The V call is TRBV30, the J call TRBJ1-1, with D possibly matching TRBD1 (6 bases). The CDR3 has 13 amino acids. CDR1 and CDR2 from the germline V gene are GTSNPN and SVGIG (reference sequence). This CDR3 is CAWRGARDTEAFF. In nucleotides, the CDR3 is TGTGCGTGGAGGGGGGCGAGAGACACTGAAGCTTTCTTT. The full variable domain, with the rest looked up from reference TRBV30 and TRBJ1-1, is SQTIHQWPATLVQPVGSPLSLECTVEGTSNPNLYWYRQAAGRGLQLLFYSVGIGQISSEVPQNLSASRPQDRQFILSSKKLLLSDSGFYLCAWRGARDTEAFFGQGTRLTVV.

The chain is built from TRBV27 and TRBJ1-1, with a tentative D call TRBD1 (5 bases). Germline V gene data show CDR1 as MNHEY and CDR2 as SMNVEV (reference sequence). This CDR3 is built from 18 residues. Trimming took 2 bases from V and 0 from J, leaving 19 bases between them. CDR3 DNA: TGTGCCAGCAGTTTAACATGGGCGGAGACAGCCCTGAACACTGAAGCTTTCTTT. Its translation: CASSLTWAETALNTEAFF.

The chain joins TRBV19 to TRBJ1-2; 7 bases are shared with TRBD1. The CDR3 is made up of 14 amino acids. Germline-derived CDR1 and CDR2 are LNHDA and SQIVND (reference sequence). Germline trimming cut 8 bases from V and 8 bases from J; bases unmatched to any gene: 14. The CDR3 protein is CASRTRDSRPGYTF. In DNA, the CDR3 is TGTGCCAGTCGAACCCGGGACAGCCGGCCCGGCTACACCTTC.

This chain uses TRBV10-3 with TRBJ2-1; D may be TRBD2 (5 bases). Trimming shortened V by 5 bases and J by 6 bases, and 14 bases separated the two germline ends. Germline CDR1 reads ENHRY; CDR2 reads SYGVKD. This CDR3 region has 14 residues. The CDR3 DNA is TGTGCCATCAGTCGGCCTGGGGAGTTCAATGAGCAGTTCTTC. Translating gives CAISRPGEFNEQFF.

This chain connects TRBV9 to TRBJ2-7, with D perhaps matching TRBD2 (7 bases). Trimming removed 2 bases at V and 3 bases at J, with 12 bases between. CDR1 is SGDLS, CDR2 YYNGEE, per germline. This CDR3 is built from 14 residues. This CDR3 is CASSVGGGGYEQYF. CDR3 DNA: TGTGCCAGCAGCGTGGGGGGAGGGGGCTACGAGCAGTACTTC.

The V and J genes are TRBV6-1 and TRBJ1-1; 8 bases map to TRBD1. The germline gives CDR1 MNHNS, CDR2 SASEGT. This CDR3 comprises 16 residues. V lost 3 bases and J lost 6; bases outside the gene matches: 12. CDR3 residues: CASSDFSGQGGSEAFF. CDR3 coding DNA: TGTGCCAGCAGTGATTTCTCTGGACAGGGAGGATCTGAAGCTTTCTTT.

For the CDR3, the DNA is TGTGCCAGCAGCAGGCTACCGGGTACAGGCGAGCAGTACTTC. Amino acids: CASSRLPGTGEQYF. V usage is TRBV5-8 and J usage is TRBJ2-7; weak D call: TRBD1 (5 bases). The CDR3 has 14 amino acids. CDR1 SGHTS and CDR2 YDEGEE come from the germline V gene. The V and J ends lost 4 bases and 6 bases respectively, with 17 bases between them.

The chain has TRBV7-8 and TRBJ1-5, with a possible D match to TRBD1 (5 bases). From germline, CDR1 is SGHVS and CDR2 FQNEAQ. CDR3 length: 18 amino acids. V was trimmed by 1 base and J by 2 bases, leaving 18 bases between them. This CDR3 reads CASSLGLVGGEGNQPQHF. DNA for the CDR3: TGTGCCAGCAGCTTAGGTTTGGTCGGGGGGGAGGGCAATCAGCCCCAGCATTTT. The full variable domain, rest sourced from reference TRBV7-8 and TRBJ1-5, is GAGVSQSPRYKVAKRGQDVALRCDPISGHVSLFWYQQALGQGPEFLTYFQNEAQLDKSGLPSDRFFAERPEGSVSTLKIQRTQQEDSAVYLCASSLGLVGGEGNQPQHFGDGTRLSIL.